The 31 T cell receptor beta chains below all came from one sample that was sequenced in a study of CD8+ T cells in alopecia areata. Treatment specified: oral pan-JAK inhibitor, 5-10 mg twice daily. RNA was isolated and reverse transcribed to cDNA, the sequencing template. Clones were read by immunoSEQ multiplex PCR, and TCRdb kept only the in-frame ones, dropping some. Among roughly 280,000 clones listed, about three fifths were seen once. The sequences come from CD4+ T cells sorted from blood, collected at week 52, from a patient treated with tofacitinib. These receptors originate from a human donor with alopecia areata.

This clone has a handful of counts. The DNA for the CDR3 is TGCGCCAGCAGCTTGACTAGCGGGGGGGCATCACATACGCAGTATTTT. The encoded protein is CASSLTSGGASHTQYF. The chain uses TRBV5-1 and TRBJ2-3; the match to TRBD2 covers 13 bases. Germline lookup yields CDR1 SGHRS and CDR2 YFSETQ. The CDR3 spans 16 residues. After removal of 1 base from V and 7 bases from J, the junction contained 6 bases not matched to a gene.

This clone was observed a handful of times. J is TRBJ2-1 and V is TRBV11-2, with 8 bases matching TRBD2. Germline V gives CDR1 SGHAT, CDR2 FQNNGV. The CDR3 covers 15 residues. Unmatched junction bases numbered 6, after V lost 0 bases and J lost 8 bases. In DNA, the CDR3 is TGTGCCAGCAGCTTAGATGCGGGGGGCATGTATGAGCAGTTCTTC. It specifies CASSLDAGGMYEQFF. The whole variable domain, remainder taken from reference TRBV11-2 and TRBJ2-1, is EAGVAQSPRYKIIEKRQSVAFWCNPISGHATLYWYQQILGQGPKLLIQFQNNGVVDDSQLPKDRFSAERLKGVDSTLKIQPAKLEDSAVYLCASSLDAGGMYEQFFGPGTRLTVL.

This clone was seen a handful of times. The CDR3 nucleotides are TGTGCCATCATGCAAGTATCCTATGGCTACACCTTC. Translated, it gives CAIMQVSYGYTF. This rearrangement joins TRBV10-3 to TRBJ1-2; the D is unclear. Germline lookup yields CDR1 ENHRY and CDR2 SYGVKD. The germline V and J ends were trimmed by 7 bases and 4 bases, with 10 bases remaining between them. CDR3 size: 12 residues.

The genes are TRBV30 and TRBJ1-3; no reliable D call. The CDR3 consists of 13 residues. Germline values: CDR1 GTSNPN, CDR2 SVGIG (reference sequence). Trimming left V 1 base short and J 3 bases short, with 7 bases between. The CDR3 sequence: CAWSEEVGNTIYF. In nucleotides, the CDR3 is TGTGCCTGGAGTGAAGAGGTTGGAAACACCATATATTTT.

V gene TRBV6-5 combines with J gene TRBJ1-3; D not certain. The CDR3 has 14 amino acids. Trimming removed 5 bases at V and 2 bases at J, with 10 bases between. Germline CDR1 reads MNHEY; CDR2 reads SVGAGI. The CDR3 nucleotides are TGTGCCAGCAGTCAAGTTACAACTGGAAACACCATATATTTT. Translated: CASSQVTTGNTIYF.

The chain joins TRBV11-2 to TRBJ2-5; D gene uncertain. The length of the CDR3 is 14 residues. Between the trimmed V and J ends, which lost 5 bases and 4 bases, there was a span of 14 bases. Germline V CDR1 and CDR2: SGHAT, FQNNGV. The CDR3 here is CASSIGSRAETQYF. The DNA of the CDR3 is TGTGCCAGCAGCATCGGCTCCCGGGCAGAGACCCAGTACTTC.

J is TRBJ2-7 and V is TRBV29-1; TRBD1 agrees at 8 bases. Germline CDR1 and CDR2: SQVTM and ANQGSEA. V lost 1 base and J lost 4; bases outside the gene matches: 9. The CDR3 extends over 15 amino acids. The CDR3 is CSVEGWGQVLYEQYF. The CDR3 DNA reads TGCAGCGTTGAAGGGTGGGGACAGGTCCTTTACGAGCAGTACTTC.

V gene TRBV11-2 combines with J gene TRBJ2-5, with a weak D call TRBD1 (6 bases). Between the trimmed V and J ends, which lost 5 bases and 3 bases, there was a span of 19 bases. Per the germline V gene, CDR1 is SGHAT and CDR2 is FQNNGV. This CDR3 is 16 amino acids long. For the CDR3, the DNA is TGTGCCAGCAGCAACCTAGGCAGGGGACGGGAAGAGACCCAGTACTTC. Translated, it gives CASSNLGRGREETQYF.

The chain recombines TRBV11-2 with TRBJ2-7; 9 bases agree with TRBD1. The length of the CDR3 is 18 residues. The V gene end was trimmed by 5 bases and the J gene end by 4 bases; junction bases not matched to a gene: 18. Germline assignment: CDR1 SGHAT and CDR2 FQNNGV. The CDR3 reads CASSLATGRGTGYYEQYF. CDR3 nucleotide sequence: TGTGCCAGCAGCCTAGCCACCGGACGGGGGACAGGGTATTACGAGCAGTACTTC.

This clone was counted between two and nine times. An end of the junction differs from the germline gene, which may be a read error. The chain carries TRBV30 and TRBJ2-7, with D possibly called TRBD1 or TRBD2 (5 bases each). The CDR3 is made up of 13 amino acids. Germline V gives CDR1 GTSNPN, CDR2 SVGIG (reference sequence). The CDR3 sequence: CAWSVQFVRGPDF. The DNA for the CDR3 is TGTGCCTGGAGTGTACAATTTGTCCGGGGCCCGGACTTC.

The rearrangement joins TRBV29-1 to TRBJ2-1; 10 nucleotides match TRBD2. This CDR3 spans 13 amino acids. CDR1 SQVTM and CDR2 ANQGSEA come from the germline V gene. Germline trimming cut 7 bases from V and 6 bases from J; bases unmatched to any gene: 6. The CDR3 protein is CSGERGGSNEQFF. Here the CDR3 DNA reads TGCAGCGGGGAGCGGGGGGGCAGCAATGAGCAGTTCTTC.

This clone has just a few counts. V gene TRBV7-9 combines with J gene TRBJ2-7; TRBD1 agrees at 9 bases. This CDR3 has 14 residues. J lost 2 bases, V lost 7 bases, and 6 bases had no gene match. The germline CDR1 and CDR2 sequences are SEHNR and FQNEAQ (reference sequence). The CDR3 nucleotides read TGTGCCAGCACCCCAGACAGGGGGACCTACGAGCAGTACTTC. Translated: CASTPDRGTYEQYF.

The sample holds a few counts of this clone. The V call is TRBV6-5, the J call TRBJ2-3, with D perhaps matching TRBD2 (6 bases). The CDR3 totals 14 residues. The V and J ends lost 6 bases and 0 bases respectively, with 10 bases between them. CDR1 is MNHEY, CDR2 SVGAGI, per germline. The CDR3 nucleotides are TGTGCCAGCAGGAGCGGGCTTAGCACAGATACGCAGTATTTT. It is translated as CASRSGLSTDTQYF.

The chain employs TRBV10-2 and TRBJ2-5; D is possibly TRBD2 (5 bases). Trimming left V 5 bases short and J 7 bases short, with 14 bases between. The CDR3 has 13 residues. CDR1 and CDR2 (germline): WSHSY, SAAADI. CDR3 residues: CASSTSLAATQYF. For the CDR3, the DNA is TGCGCCAGCAGTACTAGTTTGGCGGCGACCCAGTACTTC.

A single count supports this clone. The chain employs TRBV9 and TRBJ1-6, with 8 bases fitting TRBD1. Per the germline V gene, CDR1 is SGDLS and CDR2 is YYNGEE. V trimming: 4 bases; J trimming: 4 bases; junction bases outside the gene matches: 13. The CDR3 has 18 residues. CDR3 in DNA: TGTGCCAGCAGCCCAAGAGCAGGGGGCTCCTCGTATAATTCACCCCTCCACTTT. It codes for CASSPRAGGSSYNSPLHF.

There are a few counts of this clone. This chain uses TRBV7-9 with TRBJ1-1, with D unclear. This CDR3 has 14 amino acids. Per germline, CDR1 SEHNR and CDR2 FQNEAQ (reference sequence). The ends were cut back, 1 base at V and 1 base at J, with 7 bases in the middle. The CDR3 DNA reads TGTGCCAGCAGCTTAGAGTCTGGGAACACTGAAGCTTTCTTT. Translated, it gives CASSLESGNTEAFF.

This clone has only a few counts. This sequence joins TRBV9 and TRBJ2-6; D unresolved. Between the trimmed V and J ends, which lost 0 bases and 2 bases, there was a span of 6 bases. Germline CDR1 reads SGDLS; CDR2 reads YYNGEE. This CDR3 comprises 15 residues. CDR3 residues: CASSVVVAGANVLTF. CDR3 coding DNA: TGTGCCAGCAGCGTAGTAGTAGCTGGGGCCAACGTCCTGACTTTC.

The chain combines TRBV30 with TRBJ1-2, with a possible D match to TRBD1 (5 bases). V was trimmed by 2 bases and J by 0 bases, leaving 13 bases between them. Germline values: CDR1 GTSNPN, CDR2 SVGIG (reference sequence). The CDR3 covers 15 residues. CDR3 sequence: CAWSFRGVANYGYTF. Here the CDR3 DNA reads TGTGCCTGGAGTTTTCGAGGGGTCGCTAACTATGGCTACACCTTC.

The chain carries TRBV30 and TRBJ2-4, with 7 bases fitting TRBD2. CDR1 and CDR2 (germline): GTSNPN, SVGIG (reference sequence). This CDR3 spans 12 amino acids. V shed 2 bases, J shed 9 bases, and the junction held 4 bases outside the gene matches. CDR3 sequence reads: CAWSWGGSIQYF. Here the CDR3 DNA reads TGTGCCTGGAGTTGGGGAGGGAGCATTCAGTACTTC. The full variable domain, with the rest looked up from reference TRBV30 and TRBJ2-4, is SQTIHQWPATLVQPVGSPLSLECTVEGTSNPNLYWYRQAAGRGLQLLFYSVGIGQISSEVPQNLSASRPQDRQFILSSKKLLLSDSGFYLCAWSWGGSIQYFGAGTRLSVL.

This clone turned up a few times. V gene TRBV7-3 combines with J gene TRBJ2-2, with a weak D call TRBD1 (6 bases). This CDR3 region has 15 residues. Trimming stripped 6 bases from V and 4 bases from J, with 15 bases between. Germline loops: CDR1 SGHTA, CDR2 FQGTGA. The CDR3 nucleotides are TGTGCCAGCAGTCCAATACTAGGGGGCACCGGGGAGCTGTTTTTT. Protein product: CASSPILGGTGELFF.

The gene calls are TRBV4-3 and TRBJ2-3; either TRBD1 or TRBD2 may supply D (5 bases each). The length of the CDR3 is 13 residues. CDR1 is LGHNA and CDR2 is YSLEER in the germline V gene. V was clipped by 1 base and J by 7 bases, with 9 bases between them. The CDR3 loop is CASSQGGTNTQYF. The DNA for the CDR3 is TGCGCCAGCAGCCAAGGGGGGACGAATACGCAGTATTTT.

This clone has more than one count but fewer than ten. This rearrangement joins TRBV5-1 to TRBJ2-5; possibly TRBD1 for D (6 bases). V was cut by 4 bases and J by 2 bases, with 12 bases left in between. The CDR3 is 14 residues long. Germline V gives CDR1 SGHRS, CDR2 YFSETQ. The CDR3 spells CASSPGHSQETQYF. CDR3 nucleotides: TGCGCCAGCAGCCCGGGACACTCACAAGAGACCCAGTACTTC.

This clone was found a few times. The gene calls are TRBV5-1 and TRBJ2-5; TRBD1 or TRBD2 may be the D gene (5 bases each). The CDR3 runs to 15 residues. Germline V gene data show CDR1 as SGHRS and CDR2 as YFSETQ. V dropped 2 bases and J dropped 3 bases, with 14 bases sitting between them. The CDR3 here is CASSLIGTEEETQYF. CDR3 bases: TGCGCCAGCAGCTTAATCGGGACGGAAGAAGAGACCCAGTACTTC. The complete variable domain, with remaining parts taken from reference TRBV5-1 and TRBJ2-5, reads KAGVTQTPRYLIKTRGQQVTLSCSPISGHRSVSWYQQTPGQGLQFLFEYFSETQRNKGNFPGRFSGRQFSNSRSEMNVSTLELGDSALYLCASSLIGTEEETQYFGPGTRLLVL.

The CDR3 nucleotides are TGCAGCGTTGAAGGGGGGCTGGAGACCCAGTACTTC. Translated: CSVEGGLETQYF. This chain joins TRBV29-1 and TRBJ2-5, with D perhaps matching TRBD1 (6 bases). This CDR3 spans 12 amino acids. V was pared by 1 base and J by 5 bases, with 8 bases between. CDR1 and CDR2 (germline): SQVTM, ANQGSEA.

This chain joins TRBV28 and TRBJ2-6, with a possible D match to TRBD1 (5 bases). Trimming shortened V by 5 bases and J by 1 base, and 12 bases separated the two germline ends. CDR1 is MDHEN, CDR2 SYDVKM, per germline. The length of the CDR3 is 16 residues. The CDR3 reads CASSLHAGSGANVLTF. In DNA, the CDR3 is TGTGCCAGCAGTCTACATGCAGGGTCTGGGGCCAACGTCCTGACTTTC.

The chain carries TRBV10-3 and TRBJ1-3; D possibly corresponds to TRBD1 (6 bases). CDR3 size: 15 residues. Trimming shortened V by 3 bases and J by 5 bases, and 14 bases separated the two germline ends. Germline CDR1 is ENHRY and CDR2 is SYGVKD. The CDR3 loop is CAISDPGVGRNTIYF. As DNA, the CDR3 is TGTGCCATCAGTGATCCAGGGGTCGGGAGAAACACCATATATTTT.

This clone has a handful of counts. Other nucleotide sequences in the sample specify the same CDR3. This sequence joins TRBV30 and TRBJ1-2, with D unclear. The V gene's germline CDR1 is GTSNPN and CDR2 SVGIG (reference sequence). The CDR3 is made up of 11 amino acids. Trimming took off 0 bases at V and 1 base at J, with 0 bases between the two ends. DNA for the CDR3: TGTGCCTGGAGTGTTAACTATGGCTACACCTTC. This codes for CAWSVNYGYTF. The variable domain in full, completed from reference TRBV30 and TRBJ1-2, reads SQTIHQWPATLVQPVGSPLSLECTVEGTSNPNLYWYRQAAGRGLQLLFYSVGIGQISSEVPQNLSASRPQDRQFILSSKKLLLSDSGFYLCAWSVNYGYTFGSGTRLTVV.

The chain recombines TRBV27 with TRBJ2-4; 8 positions match TRBD1. Germline CDR1 is MNHEY and CDR2 is SMNVEV (reference sequence). This CDR3 comprises 16 residues. Unmatched junction bases numbered 10, after V lost 2 bases and J lost 7 bases. DNA for the CDR3: TGTGCCAGCAGTTTAGGAGCAGGGGGCCTGTATAACATTCAGTACTTC. Amino acid sequence: CASSLGAGGLYNIQYF.

This rearrangement joins TRBV30 to TRBJ1-6; a weak D match, TRBD1 (6 bases). The CDR3 runs to 14 residues. Trimming stripped 0 bases from V and 3 bases from J, with 6 bases between. Germline-derived CDR1 and CDR2 are GTSNPN and SVGIG (reference sequence). The CDR3 here is CAWSVDSYNSPLHF. The CDR3 DNA follows: TGTGCCTGGAGTGTGGACAGCTATAATTCACCCCTCCACTTT.

The chain has TRBV4-2 and TRBJ2-5; 11 bases map to TRBD2. This CDR3 is built from 17 residues. V gave up 3 bases and J gave up 2 bases; unmatched junction bases: 8. The V gene's germline CDR1 is LGHNA and CDR2 YNFKEQ. This chain's CDR3 is CASSQGQASGGQETQYF. For the CDR3, the DNA is TGTGCCAGCAGCCAGGGTCAGGCTAGCGGGGGGCAAGAGACCCAGTACTTC.

This chain connects TRBV7-2 to TRBJ2-7, with D possibly TRBD1 on 5 matching bases. The length of the CDR3 is 13 residues. Trimming shortened V by 5 bases and J by 1 base, and 9 bases separated the two germline ends. Germline V lookup: CDR1 SGHTA, CDR2 FQGNSA. The chain's CDR3 is CASSADSSYEQYF. The DNA for the CDR3 is TGTGCCAGCAGCGCCGACAGTTCCTACGAGCAGTACTTC.